The present T cell receptor beta chain was sequenced within a study of blood T cells in healthy people across ages. Overall study context: Per every two T cells, about one barcoded beta molecule was captured by template switching. Findings of the study overall: Unsorted PBMCs blocked a conclusive comparison of naive and antigen-experienced cells. Estimates drawn from one million T cells were deemed to understate diversity.

Of note for this clonotype: Its cognate antigen is unknown.

Germline lookup yields CDR1 MGHDK and CDR2 SYGVNS. With 1 base removed from V and 11 bases from J, the gap between germline ends came to 17 bases. The CDR3 extends over 15 amino acids. A second about 7 to 12 cycle PCR used barcoded and J-beta primers. Paired-end reads containing CDR3 totaled no fewer than 2.5 million for each sample. TCRdb reanalysed the 5' RACE reads using MiXCR and keeps one entry per CDR3 protein. The repertoire holds about 830,000 distinct CDR3 sequences, over 45% seen once, with roughly 22% in the top ten. Sequenced input: blood. This chain links TRBV25-1 with TRBJ1-4; a possible D gene is TRBD1 (5 bases). The TCR comes from a man aged 25 to 40 in good health. The CDR3: CASSESGTQNPKLFF. DNA for the CDR3: TGTGCCAGCAGTGAATCCGGGACTCAAAACCCCAAACTGTTTTTT.